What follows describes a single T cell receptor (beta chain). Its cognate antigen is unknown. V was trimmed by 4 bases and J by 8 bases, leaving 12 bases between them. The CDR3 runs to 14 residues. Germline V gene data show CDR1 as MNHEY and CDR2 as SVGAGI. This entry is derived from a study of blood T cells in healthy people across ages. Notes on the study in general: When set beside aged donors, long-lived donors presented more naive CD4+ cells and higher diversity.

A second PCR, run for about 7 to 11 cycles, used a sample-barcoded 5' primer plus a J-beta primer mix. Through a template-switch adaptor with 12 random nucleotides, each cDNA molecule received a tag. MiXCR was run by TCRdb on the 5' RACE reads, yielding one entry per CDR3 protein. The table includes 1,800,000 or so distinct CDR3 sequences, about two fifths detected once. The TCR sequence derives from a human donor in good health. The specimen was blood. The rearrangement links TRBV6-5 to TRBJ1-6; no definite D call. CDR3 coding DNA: TGTGCCAGCAGTTGCCGGCTTAATGATTCACCCCTCCACTTT. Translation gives CASSCRLNDSPLHF.